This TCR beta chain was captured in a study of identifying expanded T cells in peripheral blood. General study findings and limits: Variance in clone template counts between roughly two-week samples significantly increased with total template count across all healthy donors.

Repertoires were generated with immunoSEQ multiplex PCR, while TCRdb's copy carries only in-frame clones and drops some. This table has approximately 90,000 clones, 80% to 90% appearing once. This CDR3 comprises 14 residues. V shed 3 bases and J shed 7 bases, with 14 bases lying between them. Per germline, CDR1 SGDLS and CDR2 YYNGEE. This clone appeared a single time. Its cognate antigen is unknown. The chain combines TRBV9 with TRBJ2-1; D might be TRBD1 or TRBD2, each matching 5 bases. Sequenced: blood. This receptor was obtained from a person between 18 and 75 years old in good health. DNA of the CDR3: TGTGCCAGCAGCGCCTGGGGGTCTCTGAATGAGCAGTTCTTC. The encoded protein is CASSAWGSLNEQFF. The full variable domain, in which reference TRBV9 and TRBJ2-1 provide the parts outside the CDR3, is DSGVTQTPKHLITATGQRVTLRCSPRSGDLSVYWYQQSLDQGLQFLIQYYNGEERAKGNILERFSAQQFPDLHSELNLSSLELGDSALYFCASSAWGSLNEQFFGPGTRLTVL.